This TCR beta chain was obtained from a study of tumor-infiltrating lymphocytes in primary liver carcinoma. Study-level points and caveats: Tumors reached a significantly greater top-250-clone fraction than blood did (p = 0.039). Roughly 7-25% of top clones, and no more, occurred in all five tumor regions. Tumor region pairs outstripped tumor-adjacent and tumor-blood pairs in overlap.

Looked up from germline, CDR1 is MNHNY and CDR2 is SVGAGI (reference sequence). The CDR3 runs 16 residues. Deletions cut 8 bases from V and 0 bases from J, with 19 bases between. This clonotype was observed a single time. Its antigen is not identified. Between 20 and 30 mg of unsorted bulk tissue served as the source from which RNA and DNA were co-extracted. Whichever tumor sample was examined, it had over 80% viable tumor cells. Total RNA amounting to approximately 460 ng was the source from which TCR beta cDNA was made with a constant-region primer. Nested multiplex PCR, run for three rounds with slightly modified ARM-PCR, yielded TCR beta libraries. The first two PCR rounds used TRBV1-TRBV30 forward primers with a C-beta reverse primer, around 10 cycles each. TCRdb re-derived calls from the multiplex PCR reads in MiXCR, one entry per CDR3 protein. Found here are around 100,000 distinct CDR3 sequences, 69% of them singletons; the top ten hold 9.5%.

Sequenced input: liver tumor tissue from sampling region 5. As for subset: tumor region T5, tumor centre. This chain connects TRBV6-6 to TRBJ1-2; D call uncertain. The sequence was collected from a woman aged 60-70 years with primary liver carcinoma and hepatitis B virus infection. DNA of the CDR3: TGTGCCAGCGATTCTGTGCAGAGGATAGCTAACTATGGCTACACCTTC. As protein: CASDSVQRIANYGYTF.